Presented here are 8 T cell receptor beta chains from one specimen sequenced in a study of spatial heterogeneity in lung cancer. Notes on the study in general: In tumors, expanded intratumoral alpha and beta TCR counts tracked mutation counts.

TCRdb fed the 5' RACE reads into MiXCR, producing one record per CDR3 protein. This table has approximately 4,000 distinct CDR3 sequences, roughly 33% appearing once. Antigen specificity for these receptors is unknown. Time point described: sample taken at primary tumor resection. This sample comprised lung tumor tissue, obtained at surgery. Receptors were obtained from a male donor with early-stage non-small cell lung cancer.

This clonotype has a count of ten or more. CDR3 sequence: CASSGGVMTGEQYF. The CDR3 nucleotides read TGTGCCAGCAGCGGGGGGGTCATGACGGGAGAGCAGTACTTC. V is TRBV9 and J is TRBJ2-7, with a possible D match to TRBD2 (6 bases). Per germline, CDR1 SGDLS and CDR2 YYNGEE. The CDR3 totals 14 residues. Trimming stripped 3 bases from V and 7 bases from J, with 17 bases between.

This clonotype is categorized as medium-sized (0.01 to 0.1%). The chain links TRBV3-1 to TRBJ2-7; D call uncertain. There are 13 residues in the CDR3. The V end was cut by 0 bases, the J end by 4 bases, with 7 bases between. Germline V gives CDR1 LGHDT, CDR2 YNNKEL (reference sequence). The CDR3 DNA reads as TGTGCCAGCAGCCAAGATCCGTTTTACGAGCAGTACTTC. It yields the protein CASSQDPFYEQYF.

This clonotype was seen only a few times. The chain uses TRBV19 and TRBJ1-2; no clear D gene. The V end lost 5 bases, the J end lost 2 bases, and 12 bases lay between the germline ends. Germline V gene lookup returns CDR1 LNHDA and CDR2 SQIVND (reference sequence). The CDR3 consists of 14 residues. The CDR3 spells CASSPTRENYGYTF. The CDR3 DNA reads TGTGCCAGTAGTCCTACCCGGGAGAACTATGGCTACACCTTC.

This clonotype is categorized as medium-sized. The V gene is TRBV7-9, the J gene TRBJ2-2; 8 nucleotides agree with TRBD2. Germline V CDR1 and CDR2: SEHNR, FQNEAQ (reference sequence). The CDR3 length is 15 residues. Trimming at V came to 5 bases and at J to 4 bases, leaving 6 bases not matched to a gene. The CDR3 bases are TGTGCCAGCAGCCCACCAGGGACTAGCACCGGGGAGCTGTTTTTT. Translated, it gives CASSPPGTSTGELFF.

By frequency in the sample, this clonotype is medium-sized. The chain uses TRBV5-6 and TRBJ2-7, with TRBD1 matching 7 bases. V lost 7 bases, J lost 2 bases, and 15 bases stayed unmatched. CDR1 and CDR2 (germline): SGHDT, YYEEEE. The CDR3 contains 16 residues. The CDR3 region has the DNA TGTGCCAGCGCGAGTGGGGGACAGCCAAGACCCTACGAGCAGTACTTC. Translated: CASASGGQPRPYEQYF.

The chain combines TRBV20-1 with TRBJ2-1, with 11 bases fitting TRBD2. V shed 0 bases, J shed 6 bases, and the junction held 7 bases outside the gene matches. From germline, CDR1 is DFQATT and CDR2 SNEGSKA (reference sequence). This CDR3 is built from 16 residues. In nucleotides, the CDR3 is TGCAGTGCTAGAGATCCAACTAGCGGGAGTGGCAATGAGCAGTTCTTC. Protein sequence: CSARDPTSGSGNEQFF.

The chain is built from TRBV5-1 and TRBJ2-1, with D hard to call. CDR3 length: 14 residues. The V and J ends lost 1 base and 5 bases respectively, with 10 bases between them. Germline CDR1 reads SGHRS; CDR2 reads YFSETQ. The CDR3 protein is CASSLIGRDNEQFF. The CDR3 nucleotides are TGCGCCAGCAGCTTGATTGGCCGGGACAATGAGCAGTTCTTC.

The chain links TRBV29-1 to TRBJ2-7; TRBD1 agrees at 11 bases. The junction had 7 bases not matched to a gene; V was cut back by 6 bases and J by 3 bases. The CDR3 is 14 residues long. Per the germline V gene, CDR1 is SQVTM and CDR2 is ANQGSEA. The CDR3 nucleotides read TGCAGCGTAGAACCGGGACAGGGGGTCTACGAGCAGTACTTC. This sequence encodes CSVEPGQGVYEQYF.